This T cell receptor beta chain was sequenced in a study of blood T cell repertoires in COVID-19. Study at large: The United States, Italy and Spain supplied acute and convalescent COVID-19 samples.

The CDR3 is 14 residues long. V lost 5 bases, J lost 2 bases, and 12 bases lay in between. The germline CDR1 and CDR2 sequences are SNHLY and FYNNEI. In assigning cohorts, the study relied on participant-reported clinical history. Measured with immunoSEQ multiplex PCR; TCRdb has only the in-frame clones, and not every one. This repertoire shows roughly 330,000 clones, 80% to 90% found once; its top ten account for over 4.5%. Material for sequencing was PBMCs or T cells enriched from blood (not recorded which). The sequence derives from a man aged 30 to 45 who had recovered from COVID-19. The chain recombines TRBV2 with TRBJ2-5; D possibly corresponds to TRBD1 (6 bases). The CDR3 protein is CASSPNRDQETQYF. The CDR3 nucleotides read TGTGCCAGCAGTCCAAACAGGGATCAAGAGACCCAGTACTTC.